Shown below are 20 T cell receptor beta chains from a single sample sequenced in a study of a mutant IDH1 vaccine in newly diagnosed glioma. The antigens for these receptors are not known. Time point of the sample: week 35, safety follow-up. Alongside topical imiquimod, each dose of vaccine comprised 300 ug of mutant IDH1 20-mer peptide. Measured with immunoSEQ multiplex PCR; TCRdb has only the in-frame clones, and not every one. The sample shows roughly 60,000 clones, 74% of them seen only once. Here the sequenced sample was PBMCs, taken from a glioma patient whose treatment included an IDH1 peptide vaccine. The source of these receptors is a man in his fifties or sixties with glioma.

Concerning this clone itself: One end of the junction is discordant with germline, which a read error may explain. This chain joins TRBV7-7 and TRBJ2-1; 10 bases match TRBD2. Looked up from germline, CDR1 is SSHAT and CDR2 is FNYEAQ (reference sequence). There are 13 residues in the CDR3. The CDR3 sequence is CASSGGGNNEQFF. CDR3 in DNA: TGTGCTAGCAGCGGGGGGGGCAACAATGAGCAGTTCTTC. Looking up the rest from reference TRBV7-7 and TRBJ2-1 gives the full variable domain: GAGVSQSPRYKVTKRGQDVTLRCDPISSHATLYWYQQALGQGPEFLTYFNYEAQPDKSGLPSDRFSAERPEGSISTLTIQRTEQRDSAMYRCASSGGGNNEQFFGPGTRLTVL.

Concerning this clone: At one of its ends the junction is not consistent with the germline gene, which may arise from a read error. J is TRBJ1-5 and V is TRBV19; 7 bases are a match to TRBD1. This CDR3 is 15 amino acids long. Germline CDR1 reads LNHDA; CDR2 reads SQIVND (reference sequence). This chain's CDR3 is CASSTGAYSNQPQHF. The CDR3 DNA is TGTGCCAGCAGTACAGGGGCGTATAGCAATCAGCCCCAGCATTTT. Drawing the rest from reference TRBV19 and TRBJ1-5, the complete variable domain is DGGITQSPKYLFRKEGQNVTLSCEQNLNHDAMYWYRQDPGQGLRLIYYSQIVNDFQKGDIAEGYSVSREKKESFPLTVTSAQKNPTAFYLCASSTGAYSNQPQHFGDGTRLSIL.

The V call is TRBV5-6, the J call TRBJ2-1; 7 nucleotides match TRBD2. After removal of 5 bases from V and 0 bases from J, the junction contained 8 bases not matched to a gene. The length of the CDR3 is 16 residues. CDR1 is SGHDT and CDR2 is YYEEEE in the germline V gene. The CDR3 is CASSITGGSSYNEQFF. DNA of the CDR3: TGTGCCAGCAGTATTACCGGGGGGAGCTCCTACAATGAGCAGTTCTTC.

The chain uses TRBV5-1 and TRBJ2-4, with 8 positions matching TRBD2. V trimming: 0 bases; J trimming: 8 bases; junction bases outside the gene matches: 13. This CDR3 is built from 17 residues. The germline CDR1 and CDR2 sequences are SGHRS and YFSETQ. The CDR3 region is CASSLDGAGAPGDIQYF. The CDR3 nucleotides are TGCGCCAGCAGCTTGGATGGAGCGGGGGCGCCGGGGGACATTCAGTACTTC. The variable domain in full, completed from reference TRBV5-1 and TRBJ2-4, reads KAGVTQTPRYLIKTRGQQVTLSCSPISGHRSVSWYQQTPGQGLQFLFEYFSETQRNKGNFPGRFSGRQFSNSRSEMNVSTLELGDSALYLCASSLDGAGAPGDIQYFGAGTRLSVL.

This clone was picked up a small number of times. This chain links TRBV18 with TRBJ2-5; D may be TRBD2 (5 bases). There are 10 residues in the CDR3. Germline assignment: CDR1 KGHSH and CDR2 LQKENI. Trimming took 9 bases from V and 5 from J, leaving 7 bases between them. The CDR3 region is CASGEETQYF. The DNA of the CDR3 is TGTGCCAGTGGGGAGGAGACCCAGTACTTC. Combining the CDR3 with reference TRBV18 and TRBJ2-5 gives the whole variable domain NAGVMQNPRHLVRRRGQEARLRCSPMKGHSHVYWYRQLPEEGLKFMVYLQKENIIDESGMPKERFSAEFPKEGPSILRIQQVVRGDSAAYFCASGEETQYFGPGTRLLVL.

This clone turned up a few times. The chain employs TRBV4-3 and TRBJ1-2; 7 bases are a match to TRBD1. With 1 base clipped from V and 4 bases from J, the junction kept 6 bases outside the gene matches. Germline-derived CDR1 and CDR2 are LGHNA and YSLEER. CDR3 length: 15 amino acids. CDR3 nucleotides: TGCGCCAGCAGCCAAGGGGCAGGGGGAATCTATGGCTACACCTTC. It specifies CASSQGAGGIYGYTF.

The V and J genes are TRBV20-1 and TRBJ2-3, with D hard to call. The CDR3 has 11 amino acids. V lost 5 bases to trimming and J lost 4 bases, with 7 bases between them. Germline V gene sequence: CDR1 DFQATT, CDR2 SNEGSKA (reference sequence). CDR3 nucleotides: TGCAGTGCTCCTAGTCCAGATACGCAGTATTTT. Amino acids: CSAPSPDTQYF.

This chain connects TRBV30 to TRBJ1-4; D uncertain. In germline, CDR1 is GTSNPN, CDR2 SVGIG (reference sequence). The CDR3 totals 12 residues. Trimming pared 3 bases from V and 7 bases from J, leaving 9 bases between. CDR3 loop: CAWRDLSEKLFF. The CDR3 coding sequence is TGTGCCTGGAGGGACTTGTCTGAAAAACTGTTTTTT.

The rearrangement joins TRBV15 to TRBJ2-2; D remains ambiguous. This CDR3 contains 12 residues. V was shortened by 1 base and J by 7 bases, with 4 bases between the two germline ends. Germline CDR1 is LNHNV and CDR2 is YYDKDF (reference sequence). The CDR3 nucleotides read TGTGCCACCAGCAGAGGAATCGGGGAGCTGTTTTTT. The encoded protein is CATSRGIGELFF.

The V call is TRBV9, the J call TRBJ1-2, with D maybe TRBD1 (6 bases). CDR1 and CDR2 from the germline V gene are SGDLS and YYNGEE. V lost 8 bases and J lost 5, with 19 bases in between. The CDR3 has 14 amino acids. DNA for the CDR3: TGTGCCAGGCTCGGAGCCAGGGGAACTTATGGCTACACCTTC. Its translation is CARLGARGTYGYTF.

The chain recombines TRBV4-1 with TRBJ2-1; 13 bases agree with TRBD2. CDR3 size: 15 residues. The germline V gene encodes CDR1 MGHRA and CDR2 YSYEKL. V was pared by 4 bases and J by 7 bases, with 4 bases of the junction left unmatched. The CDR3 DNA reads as TGCGCCAGCAGCCGCACTAGCGGGGGGGCGAATGAGCAGTTCTTC. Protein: CASSRTSGGANEQFF.

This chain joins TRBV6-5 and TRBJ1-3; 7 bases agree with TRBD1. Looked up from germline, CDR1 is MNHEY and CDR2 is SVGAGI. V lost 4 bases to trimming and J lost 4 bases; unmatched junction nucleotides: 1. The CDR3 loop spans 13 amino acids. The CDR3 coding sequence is TGTGCCAGCAGTTCACAGGGGGGAAACACCATATATTTT. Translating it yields CASSSQGGNTIYF.

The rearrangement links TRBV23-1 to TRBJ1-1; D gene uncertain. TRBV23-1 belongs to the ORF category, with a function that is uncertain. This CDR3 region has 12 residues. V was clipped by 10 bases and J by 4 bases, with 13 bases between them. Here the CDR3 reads CATRTSGTEAFF. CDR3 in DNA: TGCGCCACCCGGACGTCGGGCACTGAAGCTTTCTTT.

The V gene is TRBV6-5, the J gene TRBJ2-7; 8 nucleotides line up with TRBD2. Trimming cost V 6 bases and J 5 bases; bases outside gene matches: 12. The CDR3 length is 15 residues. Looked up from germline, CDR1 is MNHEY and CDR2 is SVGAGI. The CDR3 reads CASSSGGLASHEQYF. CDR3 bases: TGTGCCAGCAGCTCGGGAGGACTAGCTTCCCACGAGCAGTACTTC.

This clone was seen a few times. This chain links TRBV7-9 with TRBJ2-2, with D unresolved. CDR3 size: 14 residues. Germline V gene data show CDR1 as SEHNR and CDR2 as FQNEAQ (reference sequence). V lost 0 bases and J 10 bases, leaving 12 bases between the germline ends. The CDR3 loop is CASSLAGGPEELFF. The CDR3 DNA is TGTGCCAGCAGCTTAGCGGGCGGCCCGGAGGAGCTGTTTTTT.

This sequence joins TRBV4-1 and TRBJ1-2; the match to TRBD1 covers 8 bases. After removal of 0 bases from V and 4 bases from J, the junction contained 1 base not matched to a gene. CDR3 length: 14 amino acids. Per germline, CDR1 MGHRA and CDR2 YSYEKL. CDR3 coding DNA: TGCGCCAGCAGCCAAGACGACAGGGGCTATGGCTACACCTTC. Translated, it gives CASSQDDRGYGYTF.

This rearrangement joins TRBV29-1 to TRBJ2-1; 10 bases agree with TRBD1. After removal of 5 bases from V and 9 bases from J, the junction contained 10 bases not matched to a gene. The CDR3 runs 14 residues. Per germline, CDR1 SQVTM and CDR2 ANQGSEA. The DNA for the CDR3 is TGCAGCGTTCGACAGGGGGCAATGAACGGTGAGCAGTTCTTC. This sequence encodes CSVRQGAMNGEQFF.

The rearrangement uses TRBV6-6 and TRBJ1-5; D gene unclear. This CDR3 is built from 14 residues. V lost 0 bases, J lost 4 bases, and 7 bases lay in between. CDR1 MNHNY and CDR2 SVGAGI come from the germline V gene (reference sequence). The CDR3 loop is CASSYSVGNQPQHF. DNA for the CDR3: TGTGCCAGCAGTTACTCGGTGGGGAATCAGCCCCAGCATTTT.

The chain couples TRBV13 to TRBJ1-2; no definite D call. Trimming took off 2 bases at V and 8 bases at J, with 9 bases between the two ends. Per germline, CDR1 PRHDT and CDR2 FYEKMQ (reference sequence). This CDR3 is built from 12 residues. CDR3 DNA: TGTGCCAGCAGCTTATCTGAAAGAGGCTACACCTTC. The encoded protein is CASSLSERGYTF.

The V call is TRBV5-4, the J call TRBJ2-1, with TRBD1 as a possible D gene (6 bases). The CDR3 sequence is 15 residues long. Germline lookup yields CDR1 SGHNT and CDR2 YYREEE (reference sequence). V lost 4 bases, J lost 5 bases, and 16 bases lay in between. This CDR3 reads CASSTPDRNHNEQFF. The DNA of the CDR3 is TGTGCCAGCAGCACACCAGACAGGAATCACAATGAGCAGTTCTTC.